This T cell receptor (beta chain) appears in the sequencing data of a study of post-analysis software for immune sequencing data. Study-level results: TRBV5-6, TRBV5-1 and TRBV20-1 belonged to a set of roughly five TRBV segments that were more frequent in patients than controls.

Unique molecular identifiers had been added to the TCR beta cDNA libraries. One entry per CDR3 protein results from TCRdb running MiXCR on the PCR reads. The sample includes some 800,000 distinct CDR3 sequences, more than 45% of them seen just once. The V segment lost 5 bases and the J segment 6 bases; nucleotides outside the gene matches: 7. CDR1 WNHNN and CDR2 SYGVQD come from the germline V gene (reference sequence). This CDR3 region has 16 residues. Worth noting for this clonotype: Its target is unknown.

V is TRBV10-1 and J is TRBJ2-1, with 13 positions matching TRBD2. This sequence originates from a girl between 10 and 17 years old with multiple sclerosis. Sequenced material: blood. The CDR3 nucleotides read TGCGCCAGCAGTCTGGAGACTAGCGGGGGGCTCAATGAGCAGTTCTTC. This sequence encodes CASSLETSGGLNEQFF.